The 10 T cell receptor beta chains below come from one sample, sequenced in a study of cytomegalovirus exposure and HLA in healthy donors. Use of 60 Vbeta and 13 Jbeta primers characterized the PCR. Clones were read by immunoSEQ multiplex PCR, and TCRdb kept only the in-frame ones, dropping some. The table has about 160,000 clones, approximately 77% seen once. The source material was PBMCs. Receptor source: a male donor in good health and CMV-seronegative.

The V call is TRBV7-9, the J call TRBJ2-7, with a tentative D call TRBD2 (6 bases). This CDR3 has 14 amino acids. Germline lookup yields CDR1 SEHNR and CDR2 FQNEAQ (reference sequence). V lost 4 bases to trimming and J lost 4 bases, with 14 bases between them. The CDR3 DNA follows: TGTGCCAGCAGCTCGCCGGGACGGGAGTACGAGCAGTACTTC. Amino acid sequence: CASSSPGREYEQYF.

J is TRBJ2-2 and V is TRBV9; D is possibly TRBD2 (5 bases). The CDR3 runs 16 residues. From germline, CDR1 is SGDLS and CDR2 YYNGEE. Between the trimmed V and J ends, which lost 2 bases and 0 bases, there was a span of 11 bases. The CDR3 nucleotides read TGTGCCAGCAGCGTGGATCCCGGGACGAACACCGGGGAGCTGTTTTTT. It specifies CASSVDPGTNTGELFF. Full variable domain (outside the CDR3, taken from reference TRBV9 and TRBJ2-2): DSGVTQTPKHLITATGQRVTLRCSPRSGDLSVYWYQQSLDQGLQFLIQYYNGEERAKGNILERFSAQQFPDLHSELNLSSLELGDSALYFCASSVDPGTNTGELFFGEGSRLTVL.

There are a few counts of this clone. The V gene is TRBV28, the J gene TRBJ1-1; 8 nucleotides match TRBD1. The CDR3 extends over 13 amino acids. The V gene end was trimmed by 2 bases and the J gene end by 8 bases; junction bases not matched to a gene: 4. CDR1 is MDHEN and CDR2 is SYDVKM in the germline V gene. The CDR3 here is CASSLQGAIEAFF. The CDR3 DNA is TGTGCCAGCAGTTTACAGGGGGCTATCGAAGCTTTCTTT.

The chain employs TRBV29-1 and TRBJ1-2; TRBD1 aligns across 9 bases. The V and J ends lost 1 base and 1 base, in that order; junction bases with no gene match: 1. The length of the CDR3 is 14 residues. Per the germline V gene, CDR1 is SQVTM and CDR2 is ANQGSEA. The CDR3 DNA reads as TGCAGCGTTGAAGGGGGACAGGGTAACTATGGCTACACCTTC. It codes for CSVEGGQGNYGYTF.

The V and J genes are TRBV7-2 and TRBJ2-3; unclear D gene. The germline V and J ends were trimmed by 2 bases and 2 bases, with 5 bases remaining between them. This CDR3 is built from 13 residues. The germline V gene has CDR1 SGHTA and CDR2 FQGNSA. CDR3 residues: CASSLTITDTQYF. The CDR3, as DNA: TGTGCCAGCAGCTTAACTATCACAGATACGCAGTATTTT.

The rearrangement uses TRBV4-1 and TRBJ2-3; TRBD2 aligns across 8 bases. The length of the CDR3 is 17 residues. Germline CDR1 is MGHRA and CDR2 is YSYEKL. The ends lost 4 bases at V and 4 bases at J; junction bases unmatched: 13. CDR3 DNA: TGCGCCAGCAGCCCCCCCCGGGGTAGCGGGATGCCAGATACGCAGTATTTT. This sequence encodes CASSPPRGSGMPDTQYF.

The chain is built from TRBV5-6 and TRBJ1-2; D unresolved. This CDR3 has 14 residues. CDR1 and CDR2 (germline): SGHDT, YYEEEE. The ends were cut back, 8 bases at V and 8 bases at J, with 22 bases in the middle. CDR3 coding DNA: TGTGCCAGTAACCTGGCCGCCCTGGTGGCAGGCTACACCTTC. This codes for CASNLAALVAGYTF.

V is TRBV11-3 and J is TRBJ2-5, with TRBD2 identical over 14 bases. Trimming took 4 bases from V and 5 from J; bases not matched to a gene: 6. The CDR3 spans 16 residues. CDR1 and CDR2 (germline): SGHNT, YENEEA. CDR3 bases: TGTGCCAGCAGCTCCAGACTAGCGGGGGGGCCGGAGACCCAGTACTTC. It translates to CASSSRLAGGPETQYF.

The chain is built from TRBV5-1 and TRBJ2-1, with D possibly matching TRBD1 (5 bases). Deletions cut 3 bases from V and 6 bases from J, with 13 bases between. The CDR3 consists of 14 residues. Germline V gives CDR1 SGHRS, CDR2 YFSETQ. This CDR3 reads CASSWPRTINEQFF. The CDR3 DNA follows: TGCGCCAGCAGCTGGCCCCGGACAATCAATGAGCAGTTCTTC.

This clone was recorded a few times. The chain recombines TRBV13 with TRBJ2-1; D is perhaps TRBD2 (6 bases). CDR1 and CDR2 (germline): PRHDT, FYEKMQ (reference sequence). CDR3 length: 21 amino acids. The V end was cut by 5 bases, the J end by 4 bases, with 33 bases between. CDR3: CASSRRATGVLALGTYNEQFF. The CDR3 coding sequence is TGTGCCAGCAGCCGTAGGGCGACGGGGGTACTGGCTTTGGGTACTTACAATGAGCAGTTCTTC. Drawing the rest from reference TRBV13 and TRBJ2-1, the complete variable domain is AAGVIQSPRHLIKEKRETATLKCYPIPRHDTVYWYQQGPGQDPQFLISFYEKMQSDKGSIPDRFSAQQFSDYHSELNMSSLELGDSALYFCASSRRATGVLALGTYNEQFFGPGTRLTVL.